This T cell receptor beta chain was recovered during a study of blood T cell repertoires in COVID-19. Study overall: From the United States, Italy and Spain came samples of acute and convalescent COVID-19. T cells, B-cell-depleted T cells, or PBMCs supplied cDNA or gDNA.

As originally analysed: Estimation of nucleated cell counts relied on the amplification of reference gene primers. Produced via immunoSEQ multiplex PCR; TCRdb's table is partial and in-frame only. The V and J calls and clone size are taken from that table; D and trimming were inferred from the DNA. The sample has 250,000 to 300,000 clones; roughly 87% are singletons. The CDR3 length is 14 residues. The germline V gene encodes CDR1 MDHEN and CDR2 SYDVKM. V gave up 3 bases and J gave up 3 bases, with 9 bases separating them. This TCR was sampled from a woman aged 45-59 years who had recovered from COVID-19. Source material: peripheral blood. The J gene is TRBJ1-5, the V gene TRBV28; D is undetermined. CDR3 loop: CASSLQVYNQPQHF. The DNA for the CDR3 is TGTGCCAGCAGTTTGCAGGTCTACAATCAGCCCCAGCATTTT.